This is a list of T cell receptor beta chains from one sample in a study of siplizumab effects on memory and regulatory T cells. Sequencing used immunoSEQ multiplex PCR; TCRdb keeps in-frame clones, though not all of them. The table lists 90,000 to 110,000 clones, 90% to 95% of them singletons. Sequenced material: CD4+ T cells sorted from blood. The receptors stem from a human donor in good health. Each CDR3 is given with its conserved first and last residue. A D gene is named only where the DNA matches it firmly. Clone size, where shown, is once, few, many, or a class for clones that have expanded.

clone_size j_call v_call d_call cdr3_aa cdr3_nt
- TRBJ2-7 TRBV7-2 - CASSFPVGEQYF TGTGCCAGCAGCTTTCCAGTGGGCGAGCAGTACTTC
- TRBJ2-2 TRBV2 - CASSVDSPNTGELFF TGTGCCAGCAGTGTGGACAGCCCTAACACCGGGGAGCTGTTTTTT
- TRBJ1-5 TRBV19 - CATRDVRDNQPQHF TGTGCCACCCGGGACGTTAGGGACAATCAGCCCCAGCATTTT
- TRBJ2-5 TRBV5-1 TRBD2 CASSPSGGGETQYF TGCGCCAGCAGCCCCAGCGGGGGAGGAGAGACCCAGTACTTC
- TRBJ2-7 TRBV2 - CASSEGYEQYF TGTGCCAGCAGTGAAGGTTACGAGCAGTACTTC
- TRBJ2-3 TRBV5-4 TRBD2 CASSLIAGGPSGDTQYF TGTGCCAGCAGCTTAATAGCGGGAGGGCCGAGTGGGGATACGCAGTATTTT
- TRBJ2-1 TRBV19 TRBD1 CASSKTPGQGVGEQFF TGTGCCAGTAGTAAGACCCCGGGACAGGGGGTAGGTGAGCAGTTCTTC
once TRBJ2-5 TRBV7-8 - CASSLAETPRFAQYF TGTGCCAGCAGCTTAGCGGAGACCCCACGATTTGCCCAGTACTTC
- TRBJ1-1 TRBV18 - CASSPEGTNTEAFF TGTGCCAGCTCACCGGAGGGGACCAACACTGAAGCTTTCTTT
- TRBJ2-4 TRBV7-9 - CAIEPKNIQYF TGTGCCATCGAACCCAAAAACATTCAGTACTTC
- TRBJ1-1 TRBV6-1 TRBD1 CASSRTGATEAFF TGTGCCAGCAGTAGGACAGGGGCCACTGAAGCTTTCTTT
- TRBJ2-7 TRBV19 TRBD1 CASSTHGTGSYEQYF TGTGCCAGTAGTACACATGGGACAGGGAGCTACGAGCAGTACTTC
once TRBJ1-4 TRBV5-1 - CASRGRNNEKLFF TGCGCCAGCAGGGGACGGAATAATGAAAAACTGTTTTTT
- TRBJ1-1 TRBV5-5 TRBD1 CASSPGQGGNTEAFF TGTGCCAGCAGCCCCGGACAGGGCGGGAACACTGAAGCTTTCTTT
- TRBJ1-5 TRBV6-5 - CASSYSRANQPQHF TGTGCCAGCAGTTACTCGAGAGCCAATCAGCCCCAGCATTTT
- TRBJ2-1 TRBV7-2 - CASSLQGSSYNEQFF TGTGCCAGCAGCCTACAGGGCTCCTCCTACAATGAGCAGTTCTTC
- TRBJ1-5 TRBV25-1 TRBD1 CASSATGERHQPQHF TGTGCCAGCAGTGCAACAGGGGAACGCCATCAGCCCCAGCATTTT
- TRBJ2-3 TRBV30 - CAWSVQGADTQYF TGTGCCTGGAGTGTACAGGGTGCAGATACGCAGTATTTT
- TRBJ2-7 TRBV5-1 TRBD1 CASSLVDRGGEQYF TGCGCCAGCAGCTTGGTGGACAGGGGCGGCGAGCAGTACTTC
once TRBJ2-1 TRBV18 - CASSPQSGLRSNEQFF TGTGCCAGCTCACCACAGTCTGGACTGAGATCCAATGAGCAGTTCTTC
- TRBJ1-4 TRBV7-9 - CASSSLAGAYGYEKLFF TGTGCCAGCAGCTCGCTTGCGGGGGCGTACGGTTATGAAAAACTGTTTTTT
- TRBJ2-7 TRBV29-1 - CSVERVGTYEQYF TGCAGCGTTGAACGGGTAGGGACCTACGAGCAGTACTTC
once TRBJ2-7 TRBV27 TRBD2 CASSPRTSGHFLYEQYF TGTGCCAGCAGTCCTCGGACTAGCGGCCATTTTCTCTACGAGCAGTACTTC
- TRBJ2-7 TRBV4-2 - CASSQVAGEEQYF TGTGCCAGCAGCCAAGTGGCAGGGGAAGAGCAGTACTTC
- TRBJ2-2 TRBV4-1 TRBD1 CASSQVFSGQGAAGELFF TGCGCCAGCAGCCAAGTCTTCTCGGGACAGGGGGCGGCCGGGGAGCTGTTTTTT
- TRBJ1-2 TRBV10-2 - CASSERRPNYGYTF TGCGCCAGCAGTGAGCGGCGGCCCAACTATGGCTACACCTTC
- TRBJ1-2 TRBV2 - CASRGDVSGYTF TGTGCCAGCAGGGGGGACGTCTCGGGCTACACCTTC
- TRBJ2-5 TRBV6-4 TRBD2 CASSDLWTSGRVQETQYF TGTGCCAGCAGTGACCTATGGACTAGCGGGAGGGTGCAAGAGACCCAGTACTTC
- TRBJ1-1 TRBV18 - CASSPLGNTEAFF TGTGCCAGCTCACCATTAGGAAACACTGAAGCTTTCTTT
- TRBJ2-7 TRBV7-3 - CASSLGAYEEQYF TGTGCCAGCAGCTTAGGAGCCTACGAAGAGCAGTACTTC
- TRBJ2-5 TRBV9 - CASSVDGYKTQYF TGTGCCAGCAGCGTAGATGGCTACAAGACCCAGTACTTC
- TRBJ2-4 TRBV14 TRBD1 CASSLRTGGANIQYF TGTGCCAGCAGCCTACGGACAGGGGGCGCGAACATTCAGTACTTC
- TRBJ2-3 TRBV5-1 TRBD2 CASSSRTSGGLTDTQYF TGCGCCAGCAGCTCCCGGACTAGCGGGGGACTGACAGATACGCAGTATTTT
- TRBJ2-1 TRBV4-3 - CASSQDLGLAMPSYNEQFF TGCGCCAGCAGCCAAGACCTGGGGCTAGCGATGCCGAGCTACAATGAGCAGTTCTTC
- TRBJ2-1 TRBV18 TRBD2 CASSQTSGSANEQFF TGTGCCAGCTCCCAGACTAGCGGGAGCGCGAATGAGCAGTTCTTC
- TRBJ2-7 TRBV5-6 - CASSGGLTLSYEQYF TGTGCCAGCAGCGGCGGACTCACGCTCTCCTACGAGCAGTACTTC
- TRBJ2-3 TRBV29-1 TRBD2 CSGGLAGTTDTQYF TGCAGCGGGGGACTAGCGGGAACCACAGATACGCAGTATTTT
- TRBJ2-7 TRBV11-2 - CASSLGGGFAYEQYF TGTGCCAGCAGCTTAGGTGGGGGGTTCGCCTACGAGCAGTACTTC
- TRBJ1-4 TRBV29-1 TRBD1 CSVRTGPAEKLFF TGCAGCGTTAGGACAGGCCCGGCTGAAAAACTGTTTTTT
- TRBJ2-1 TRBV10-3 TRBD2 CAISAEPPGLAGNEQFF TGTGCCATCAGTGCCGAACCGCCGGGACTAGCGGGCAATGAGCAGTTCTTC
- TRBJ2-5 TRBV2 - CASRTEETQYF TGTGCCAGCAGGACGGAGGAGACCCAGTACTTC
- TRBJ2-7 TRBV5-5 - CASSLTWSYEQYF TGTGCCAGCAGCCTAACGTGGAGCTACGAGCAGTACTTC
- TRBJ1-5 TRBV27 - CASSLSGGYSNQPQHF TGTGCCAGCAGTTTATCGGGGGGATATAGCAATCAGCCCCAGCATTTT
- TRBJ2-6 TRBV19 - CASGDTGSGANVLTF TGTGCCAGTGGGGACACGGGTTCTGGGGCCAACGTCCTGACTTTC
- TRBJ1-1 TRBV7-9 TRBD1 CASSLPGTGGKAFF TGTGCCAGCAGCTTACCCGGGACAGGAGGAAAAGCTTTCTTT
once TRBJ2-7 TRBV11-1 - CASSQDQAQYF TGTGCCAGCAGCCAGGACCAGGCCCAGTACTTC
- TRBJ2-5 TRBV29-1 - CSVRQEETQYF TGCAGCGTTCGACAAGAGGAGACCCAGTACTTC
- TRBJ2-5 TRBV2 - CASSDGPLGGGTQYF TGTGCCAGCAGTGACGGTCCGTTGGGGGGTGGGACCCAGTACTTC
- TRBJ2-7 TRBV6-1 TRBD1 CASSATGDYEQYF TGTGCCAGCAGCGCAACAGGGGACTACGAGCAGTACTTC
- TRBJ2-3 TRBV5-1 - CASSLETRYTDTQYF TGCGCCAGCAGCTTGGAGACCCGCTATACAGATACGCAGTATTTT
- TRBJ2-2 TRBV13 - CASSLGTFVGSGELFF TGTGCCAGCAGCTTAGGGACGTTTGTGGGGAGCGGGGAGCTGTTTTTT